This T cell receptor (beta chain) originates from a study of T cells in Graves' hyperthyroidism and ophthalmopathy. The CDR3 extends over 15 amino acids. Per the germline V gene, CDR1 is SNHLY and CDR2 is FYNNEI. Between the trimmed V and J ends, which lost 6 bases and 4 bases, there was a span of 18 bases. There were TCR beta CDR3 regions amplified from RNA transcripts. Researchers ran a first-round RT-PCR on the TCR CDR3 using the HTBI primer set. TCRdb analysed the multiplex PCR reads with MiXCR anew, one entry per CDR3 protein. Of hundreds of thousands of distinct CDR3 sequences listed, about 14% are singletons. Notes on this clonotype: This may stem from a read error, because a much larger clone lies one nucleotide away.

The sequenced material came from blood. J is TRBJ1-1 and V is TRBV2, with a weak D call TRBD1 (6 bases). The TCR originated in a man aged 45 to 65 with Graves' ophthalmopathy. CDR3 protein: CASRTLGGMSTEAFF. DNA for the CDR3: TGTGCCAGCAGGACTTTGGGGGGCATGAGCACTGAAGCTTTCTTT.